The rows below give T cell receptor beta chains drawn from one sample of a study of blood T cell repertoires in COVID-19. The protocol was immunoSEQ multiplex PCR, while the TCRdb copy is restricted to in-frame clones and leaves out a portion. The profile shows around 72,000 clones, about 82% of them singletons. Sequencing used peripheral blood. The receptors stem from a woman aged 55-69 years with acute or convalescent COVID-19. CDR3s include the opening cysteine and the closing phenylalanine or tryptophan. Fields, in order: D gene, clone size, V gene, CDR3 length, J gene, CDR3 protein, CDR3 DNA. D genes are given only for firm matches. Size is omitted from some rows. Given values are once, few, many or a class for expanded clones.

TRBD1,.,TRBV29-1,13,TRBJ1-2,CSVDETGWRGYTF,TGCAGCGTTGATGAGACAGGGTGGAGAGGCTACACCTTC
.,.,TRBV2,14,TRBJ1-6,CASSERGGNSPLHF,TGTGCCAGCAGTGAAAGGGGAGGGAATTCACCCCTCCACTTT
TRBD2,.,TRBV7-2,16,TRBJ2-3,CASSSPGLAGVDTQYF,TGTGCCAGCAGCTCTCCGGGACTAGCGGGGGTAGATACGCAGTATTTT
.,few,TRBV6-6,13,TRBJ1-1,CASSLTGLPEAFF,TGTGCCAGCAGCTTAACAGGGCTACCTGAAGCTTTCTTT
TRBD2,.,TRBV5-1,14,TRBJ2-7,CASSIAGRRGEQYF,TGCGCCAGCAGCATAGCGGGGCGTAGGGGTGAGCAGTACTTC
TRBD1,.,TRBV19,14,TRBJ1-5,CASSTTGGGQPQHF,TGTGCCAGTAGTACAACAGGGGGCGGGCAGCCCCAGCATTTT
TRBD2,.,TRBV7-6,15,TRBJ2-1,CASSTLGGLAPEQFF,TGTGCCAGCAGCACCTTGGGTGGACTAGCCCCTGAGCAGTTCTTC
TRBD1,.,TRBV10-3,13,TRBJ1-1,CAISETTGSEAFF,TGTGCCATCAGTGAGACGACAGGGTCTGAAGCTTTCTTT
.,.,TRBV5-1,13,TRBJ2-1,CASSAGVYNEQFF,TGCGCCAGCAGCGCAGGGGTCTACAATGAGCAGTTCTTC
TRBD1,.,TRBV7-2,13,TRBJ1-5,CASSRDRVQPQHF,TGTGCCAGCAGCCGTGACAGGGTTCAGCCCCAGCATTTT
.,.,TRBV12-3/TRBV12-4,12,TRBJ1-1,CASSSGPTEAFF,TGTGCCAGCAGCTCAGGGCCAACTGAAGCTTTCTTT
TRBD1,.,TRBV30,15,TRBJ1-4,CAWSVPGTGTEKLFF,TGTGCCTGGAGTGTCCCCGGGACAGGGACTGAAAAACTGTTTTTT
.,once,TRBV6-1,14,TRBJ1-3,CASSEGEAGNTIYF,TGTGCCAGCAGTGAGGGTGAGGCGGGAAACACCATATATTTT
TRBD1,.,TRBV25-1,15,TRBJ1-2,CASSDDRQGDYGYTF,TGTGCCAGCAGTGACGACCGACAGGGGGACTATGGCTACACCTTC
.,.,TRBV29-1,16,TRBJ2-1,CSVESESAQFYNEQFF,TGCAGCGTTGAAAGCGAAAGTGCCCAATTTTACAATGAGCAGTTCTTC
.,.,TRBV15,17,TRBJ2-3,CATSRELPGGGTDTQYF,TGTGCCACCAGCAGAGAGCTGCCGGGGGGCGGCACAGATACGCAGTATTTT
.,.,TRBV5-1,15,TRBJ2-3,CASSWRTVSTDTQYF,TGCGCCAGCAGCTGGAGGACAGTTAGCACAGATACGCAGTATTTT
.,.,TRBV27,18,TRBJ1-1,CASSLSSLTDLLNTEWIF,TGTGCCAGCAGTTTATCGTCGTTGACAGACCTCCTGAACACTGAATGGATCTTT
TRBD1,.,TRBV5-4,15,TRBJ2-7,CASSLAGTGAREQYF,TGTGCCAGCAGCTTGGCCGGGACAGGGGCGCGTGAGCAGTACTTC
TRBD1,.,TRBV5-1,13,TRBJ2-7,CASRLGQVYEQYF,TGCGCCAGCAGGCTGGGACAGGTCTACGAGCAGTACTTC
TRBD2,.,TRBV6-5,14,TRBJ2-7,CASEKKRGAYEQYF,TGTGCCAGCGAGAAGAAGCGGGGAGCCTACGAGCAGTACTTC
.,.,TRBV5-1,16,TRBJ2-1,CASSLDYGRGIDEQFF,TGCGCCAGCAGCTTGGATTACGGGAGAGGAATCGATGAGCAGTTCTTC
.,.,TRBV3-1/TRBV3-2,14,TRBJ2-7,CASSQEASTYEQYF,TGTGCCAGCAGCCAAGAGGCTAGCACCTACGAGCAGTACTTC
TRBD1,once,TRBV5-1,17,TRBJ1-4,CASSIQGARQTNEKLFF,TGCGCCAGCAGCATACAGGGGGCCAGACAAACTAATGAAAAACTGTTTTTT
TRBD1,.,TRBV5-5,16,TRBJ1-6,CASSPQGVHPNSPLHF,TGTGCCAGCAGCCCCCAGGGGGTCCATCCTAATTCACCCCTCCACTTT
TRBD2,.,TRBV18,15,TRBJ2-7,CASSPPGLASYEQYF,TGTGCCAGCTCACCACCGGGACTAGCGTCCTACGAGCAGTACTTC
TRBD1,.,TRBV9,16,TRBJ1-6,CASSVSLGQHNSPLHF,TGTGCCAGCAGCGTAAGCTTGGGACAGCATAATTCACCCCTCCACTTT
TRBD2,once,TRBV4-1,20,TRBJ2-3,CASSQGLGFVAGGGAGTQYF,TGCGCCAGCAGCCAAGGTCTAGGATTCGTAGCGGGGGGCGGGGCAGGAACGCAGTATTTT
.,.,TRBV7-2,13,TRBJ1-2,CASSLTVNYGYTF,TGTGCCAGCAGCTTGACAGTTAACTATGGCTACACCTTC
.,few,TRBV11-2,14,TRBJ1-1,CASSLTITNTEAFF,TGTGCCAGCAGCTTAACAATTACGAACACTGAAGCTTTCTTT
.,.,TRBV5-6,12,TRBJ1-2,CASSLGHAGYTF,TGTGCCAGCAGCTTGGGACACGCGGGCTACACCTTC
.,.,TRBV28,15,TRBJ1-3,CASSFGGHSGNTIYF,TGTGCCAGCAGTTTCGGGGGGCATTCTGGAAACACCATATATTTT
.,.,TRBV10-2,15,TRBJ1-1,CASSVLPGSRTEAFF,TGCGCCAGCAGTGTACTGCCGGGGTCACGGACTGAAGCTTTCTTT
TRBD1,.,TRBV7-6,16,TRBJ2-3,CASSFRTGGVLDTQYF,TGTGCCAGCAGCTTCCGGACAGGGGGCGTCCTAGATACGCAGTATTTT
.,.,TRBV7-9,15,TRBJ2-3,CASSPRVAITDTQYF,TGTGCCAGCAGCCCTCGGGTAGCAATCACAGATACGCAGTATTTT
.,.,TRBV19,15,TRBJ1-5,CASTIGVSSNQPQHF,TGTGCCAGTACCATCGGGGTTTCGAGCAATCAGCCCCAGCATTTT
.,few,TRBV6-5,13,TRBJ1-1,CASRMRTSGGAFF,TGTGCCAGCAGAATGAGGACATCGGGTGGAGCTTTCTTT
TRBD1,once,TRBV25-1,13,TRBJ1-2,CASSDTGVDGYTF,TGTGCCAGCAGTGACACAGGGGTAGATGGCTACACCTTC